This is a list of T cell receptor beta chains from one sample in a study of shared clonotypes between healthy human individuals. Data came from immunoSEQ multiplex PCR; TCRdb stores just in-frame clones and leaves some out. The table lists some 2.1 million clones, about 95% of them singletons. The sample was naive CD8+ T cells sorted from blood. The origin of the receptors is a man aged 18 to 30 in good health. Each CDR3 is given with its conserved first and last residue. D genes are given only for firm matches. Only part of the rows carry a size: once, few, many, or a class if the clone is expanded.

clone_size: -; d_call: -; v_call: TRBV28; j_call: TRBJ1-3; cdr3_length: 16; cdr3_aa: CASSPLPSETGNTIYF; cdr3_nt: TGTGCCAGCAGTCCACTCCCATCGGAGACTGGAAACACCATATATTTT
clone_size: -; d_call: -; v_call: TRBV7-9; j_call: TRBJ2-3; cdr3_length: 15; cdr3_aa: CASSVDSSSTDTQYF; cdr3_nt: TGTGCCAGCAGCGTGGACAGCTCCAGCACAGATACGCAGTATTTT
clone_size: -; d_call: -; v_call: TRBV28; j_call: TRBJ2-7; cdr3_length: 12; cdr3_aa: CASSGTPYEQYF; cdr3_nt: TGTGCCAGCAGTGGTACGCCCTACGAGCAGTACTTC
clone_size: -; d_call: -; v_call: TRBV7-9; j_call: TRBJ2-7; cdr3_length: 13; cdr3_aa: CASSPSGFYEQYF; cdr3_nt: TGTGCCAGCAGTCCGAGCGGGTTCTACGAGCAGTACTTC
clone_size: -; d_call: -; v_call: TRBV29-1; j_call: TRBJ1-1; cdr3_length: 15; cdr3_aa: CSVDVYLSANTEAFF; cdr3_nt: TGCAGCGTTGATGTATATTTATCTGCGAACACTGAAGCTTTCTTT
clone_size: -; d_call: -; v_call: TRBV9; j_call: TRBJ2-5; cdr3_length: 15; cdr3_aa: CASSVVGGAQETQYF; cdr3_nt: TGTGCCAGCAGCGTAGTCGGGGGAGCACAAGAGACCCAGTACTTC
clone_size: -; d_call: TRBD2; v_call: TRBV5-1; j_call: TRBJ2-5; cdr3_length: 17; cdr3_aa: CASSLEPSGGEQETQYF; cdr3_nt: TGCGCCAGCAGCTTGGAGCCTAGCGGGGGGGAGCAAGAGACCCAGTACTTC
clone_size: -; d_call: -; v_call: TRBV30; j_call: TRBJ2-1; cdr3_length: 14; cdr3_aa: CAWSMGSIYNEQFF; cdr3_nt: TGTGCCTGGAGTATGGGTTCGATCTACAATGAGCAGTTCTTC
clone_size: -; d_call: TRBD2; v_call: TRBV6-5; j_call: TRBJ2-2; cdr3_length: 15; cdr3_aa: CASASHLAGPGELFF; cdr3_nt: TGTGCCAGCGCTTCCCACCTAGCGGGACCCGGGGAGCTGTTTTTT
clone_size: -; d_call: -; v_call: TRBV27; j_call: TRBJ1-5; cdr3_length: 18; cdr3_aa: CASSSLGVEGGGNQPQHF; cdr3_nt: TGTGCCAGCAGTTCCCTCGGCGTGGAGGGTGGAGGCAATCAGCCCCAGCATTTT
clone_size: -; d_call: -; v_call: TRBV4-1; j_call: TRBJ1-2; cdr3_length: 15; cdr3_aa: CASSQAQGSNYGYTF; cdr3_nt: TGCGCCAGCAGCCAAGCCCAGGGATCTAACTATGGCTACACCTTC
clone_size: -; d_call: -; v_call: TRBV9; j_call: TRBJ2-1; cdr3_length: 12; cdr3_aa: CASSVVIGEQFF; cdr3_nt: TGTGCCAGCAGCGTAGTAATAGGTGAGCAGTTCTTC
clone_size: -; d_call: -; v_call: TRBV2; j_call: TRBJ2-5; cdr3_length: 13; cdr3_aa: CASSDVGEETQYF; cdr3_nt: TGTGCCAGCAGTGACGTTGGGGAAGAGACCCAGTACTTC
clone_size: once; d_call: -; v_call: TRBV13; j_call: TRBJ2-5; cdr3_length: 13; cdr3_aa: CASSPPSEETQYF; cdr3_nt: TGTGCCAGCAGCCCGCCCTCCGAAGAGACCCAGTACTTC
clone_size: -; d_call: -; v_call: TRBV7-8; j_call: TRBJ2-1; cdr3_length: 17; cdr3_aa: CASSLVGQLSSYNEQFF; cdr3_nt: TGTGCCAGCAGCTTAGTCGGACAGTTGAGCTCCTACAATGAGCAGTTCTTC
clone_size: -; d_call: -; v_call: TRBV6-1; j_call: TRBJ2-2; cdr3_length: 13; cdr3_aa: CASHSGNTGELFF; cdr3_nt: TGTGCCAGTCATAGCGGAAACACCGGGGAGCTGTTTTTT
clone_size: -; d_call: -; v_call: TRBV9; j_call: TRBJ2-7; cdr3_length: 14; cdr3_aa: CASSVGAADYEQYF; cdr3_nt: TGTGCCAGCAGCGTAGGGGCAGCCGACTACGAGCAGTACTTC
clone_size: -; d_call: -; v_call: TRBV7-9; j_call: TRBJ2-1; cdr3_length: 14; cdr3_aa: CASSSQPFYNEQFF; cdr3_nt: TGTGCCAGCAGCTCACAGCCTTTTTACAATGAGCAGTTCTTC
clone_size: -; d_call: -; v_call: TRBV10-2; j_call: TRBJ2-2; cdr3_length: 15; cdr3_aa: CASSTSLGNTGELFF; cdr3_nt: TGCGCCAGCAGTACCTCATTGGGTAACACCGGGGAGCTGTTTTTT
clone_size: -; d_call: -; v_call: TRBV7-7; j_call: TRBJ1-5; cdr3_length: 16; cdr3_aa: CASSFYHRTSNQPQHF; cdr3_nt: TGTGCTAGCAGCTTTTATCACCGGACCAGCAATCAGCCCCAGCATTTT
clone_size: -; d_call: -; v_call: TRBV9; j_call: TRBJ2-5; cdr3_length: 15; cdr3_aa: CASSVAGAPQETQYF; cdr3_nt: TGTGCCAGCAGCGTAGCGGGGGCGCCGCAAGAGACCCAGTACTTC
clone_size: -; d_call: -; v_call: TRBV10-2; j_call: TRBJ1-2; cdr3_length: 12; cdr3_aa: CASSEVSYGYTF; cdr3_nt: TGCGCCAGCAGCGAAGTGAGCTATGGCTACACCTTC
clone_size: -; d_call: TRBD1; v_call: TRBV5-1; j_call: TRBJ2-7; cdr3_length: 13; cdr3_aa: CASSIGTEYEQYF; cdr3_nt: TGCGCCAGCAGCATAGGGACAGAGTACGAGCAGTACTTC
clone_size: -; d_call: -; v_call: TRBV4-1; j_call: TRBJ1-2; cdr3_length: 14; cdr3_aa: CASSQDYNPAGYTF; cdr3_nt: TGCGCCAGCAGCCAAGACTACAATCCGGCGGGCTACACCTTC
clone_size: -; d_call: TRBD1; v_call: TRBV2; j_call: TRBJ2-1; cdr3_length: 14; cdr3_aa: CASSAGGSYNEQFF; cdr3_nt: TGTGCCAGCAGTGCAGGGGGCTCCTACAATGAGCAGTTCTTC
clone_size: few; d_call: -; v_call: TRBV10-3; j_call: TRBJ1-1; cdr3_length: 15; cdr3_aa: CAISVSGGVGTEAFF; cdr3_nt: TGTGCCATCAGTGTTTCTGGGGGCGTGGGGACTGAAGCTTTCTTT
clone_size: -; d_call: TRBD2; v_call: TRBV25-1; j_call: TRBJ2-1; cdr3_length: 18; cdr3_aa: CASSEARGLAATYNEQFF; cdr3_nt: TGTGCCAGCAGTGAAGCTCGTGGACTAGCCGCTACCTACAATGAGCAGTTCTTC
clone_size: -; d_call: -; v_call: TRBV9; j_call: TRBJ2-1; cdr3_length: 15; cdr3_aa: CASSVGYSSYNEQFF; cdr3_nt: TGTGCCAGCAGCGTAGGGTATAGCTCCTACAATGAGCAGTTCTTC
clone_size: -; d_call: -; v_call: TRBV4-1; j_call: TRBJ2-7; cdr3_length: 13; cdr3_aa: CASSQVGSYEQYF; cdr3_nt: TGCGCCAGCAGCCAAGTCGGATCCTACGAGCAGTACTTC